The TCR beta chain under discussion was sequenced for a study of T-cell reconstitution after alpha-beta-depleted transplantation in children. This clonotype was observed a few times. Its target is unknown. V was pared by 4 bases and J by 5 bases, with 8 bases of the junction left unmatched. CDR1 is DFQATT and CDR2 is SNEGSKA in the germline V gene (reference sequence). This CDR3 is 14 amino acids long. This sample's TCRbeta library carried unique molecular identifier barcodes. Using its own MiXCR run on the PCR reads, TCRdb lists one record per CDR3 protein. The table lists around 230,000 distinct CDR3 sequences, 17% of them singletons. Findings and limits, study-wide: One year after transplant, T-cell counts and diversity came mostly from newly produced T cells. Several hundred expanded graft clones reportedly supplied alpha-beta T cells about two months after transplant.

Sequencing used PBMCs, mostly from graft donor cells, obtained 360 days after TCRalphabeta/CD19-depleted stem cell transplant. The receptor was isolated from a male patient under 10 years old who had a stem cell transplant for acute lymphoblastic leukemia, so the T cells may come from the graft donor. The chain recombines TRBV20-1 with TRBJ2-1; TRBD2 agrees at 7 bases. CDR3: CSAKASAGDNEQFF. The DNA of the CDR3 is TGCAGTGCTAAAGCATCGGCGGGGGACAATGAGCAGTTCTTC.